The T cell receptor beta chain under discussion was sequenced for a study of shared clonotypes between healthy human individuals. Looked up from germline, CDR1 is SGHAT and CDR2 is FQNNGV. The CDR3 consists of 16 residues. The junction had 8 bases not matched to a gene; V was cut back by 1 base and J by 2 bases. Study-wide points: Researchers sampled only blood; tissue repertoires likely differ.

Naive CD8 cells lacked CD45RO, underwent positive selection for CCR7 and left out terminally differentiated effector memory CD45RA+ cells. In regard to this clone: Its matching antigen is unknown.

Several immunoSEQ plates received, in even portions, the genomic DNA of each subset. Measured with immunoSEQ multiplex PCR; TCRdb has only the in-frame clones, and not every one. The sample has roughly 2,000,000 clones, about 95% seen once; the top ten hold less than 1.5%. This chain uses TRBV11-2 with TRBJ2-7; TRBD1 agrees at 7 bases. The TCR sequence derives from a young man in good health. Sequenced material: naive CD8+ T cells sorted from blood. The DNA for the CDR3 is TGTGCCAGCAGCTTAGCTCTACAGGGGATCACCTACGAGCAGTACTTC. Residues: CASSLALQGITYEQYF.